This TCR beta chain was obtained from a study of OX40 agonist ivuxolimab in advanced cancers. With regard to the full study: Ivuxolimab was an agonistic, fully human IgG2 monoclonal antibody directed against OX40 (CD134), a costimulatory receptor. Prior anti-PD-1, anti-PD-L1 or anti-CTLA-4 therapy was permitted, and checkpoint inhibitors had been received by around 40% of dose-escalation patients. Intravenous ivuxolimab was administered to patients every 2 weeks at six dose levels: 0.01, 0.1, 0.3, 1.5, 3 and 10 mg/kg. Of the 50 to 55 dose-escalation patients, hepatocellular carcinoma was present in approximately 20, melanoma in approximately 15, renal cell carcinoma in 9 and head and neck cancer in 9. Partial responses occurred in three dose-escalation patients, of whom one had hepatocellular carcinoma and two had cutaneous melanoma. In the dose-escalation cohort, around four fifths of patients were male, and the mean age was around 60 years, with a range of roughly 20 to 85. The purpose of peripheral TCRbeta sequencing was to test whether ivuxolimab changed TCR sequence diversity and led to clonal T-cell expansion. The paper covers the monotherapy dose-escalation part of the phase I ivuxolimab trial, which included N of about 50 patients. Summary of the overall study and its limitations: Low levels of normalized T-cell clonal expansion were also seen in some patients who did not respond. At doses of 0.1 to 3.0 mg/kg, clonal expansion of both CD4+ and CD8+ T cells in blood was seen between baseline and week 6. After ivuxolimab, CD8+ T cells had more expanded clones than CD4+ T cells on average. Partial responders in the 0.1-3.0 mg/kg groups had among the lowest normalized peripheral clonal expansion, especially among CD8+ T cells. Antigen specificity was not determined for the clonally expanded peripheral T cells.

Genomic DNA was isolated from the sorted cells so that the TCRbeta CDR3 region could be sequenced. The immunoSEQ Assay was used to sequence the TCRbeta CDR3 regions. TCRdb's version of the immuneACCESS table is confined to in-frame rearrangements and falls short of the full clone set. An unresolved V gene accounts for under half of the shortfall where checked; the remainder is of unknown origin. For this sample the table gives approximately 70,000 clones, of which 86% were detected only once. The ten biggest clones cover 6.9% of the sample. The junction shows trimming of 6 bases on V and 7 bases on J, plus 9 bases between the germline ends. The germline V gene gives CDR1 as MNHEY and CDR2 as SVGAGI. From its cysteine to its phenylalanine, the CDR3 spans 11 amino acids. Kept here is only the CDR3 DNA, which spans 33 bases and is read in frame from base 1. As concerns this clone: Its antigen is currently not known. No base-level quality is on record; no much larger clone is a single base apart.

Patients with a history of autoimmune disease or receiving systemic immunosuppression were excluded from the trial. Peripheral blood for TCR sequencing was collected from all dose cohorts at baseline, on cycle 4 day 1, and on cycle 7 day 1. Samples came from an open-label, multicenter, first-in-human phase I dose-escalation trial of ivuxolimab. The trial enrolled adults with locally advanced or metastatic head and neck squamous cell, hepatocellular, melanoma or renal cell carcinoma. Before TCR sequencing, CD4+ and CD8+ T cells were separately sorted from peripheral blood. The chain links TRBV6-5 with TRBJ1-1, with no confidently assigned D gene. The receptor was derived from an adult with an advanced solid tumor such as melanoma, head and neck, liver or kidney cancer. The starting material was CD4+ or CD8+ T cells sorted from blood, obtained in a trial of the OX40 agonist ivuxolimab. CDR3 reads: CASSWRGEAFF. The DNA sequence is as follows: TGTGCCAGCAGCTGGCGGGGTGAAGCTTTCTTT.